This T cell receptor (beta chain) was sequenced for a study of identical twins. This clonotype was counted ten times or more. MiXCR, applied by TCRdb to the 5' RACE reads, yields one record per CDR3 protein. The sample includes more than 650,000 distinct CDR3 sequences, around 5.7% of them seen just once. The clonotype comes from a man younger than 30 in good health. Specimen: naive T cells sorted from blood.

The CDR3 sequence: CASSGQGAGELFF. CDR3 sequence (DNA): TGTGCCAGCAGCGGACAGGGCGCCGGGGAGCTGTTTTTT. This chain links TRBV2 with TRBJ2-2, with 8 positions matching TRBD1. The CDR3 totals 13 residues. CDR1 and CDR2 from the germline V gene are SNHLY and FYNNEI. Trimming at V came to 6 bases and at J to 6 bases, leaving 3 bases not matched to a gene.